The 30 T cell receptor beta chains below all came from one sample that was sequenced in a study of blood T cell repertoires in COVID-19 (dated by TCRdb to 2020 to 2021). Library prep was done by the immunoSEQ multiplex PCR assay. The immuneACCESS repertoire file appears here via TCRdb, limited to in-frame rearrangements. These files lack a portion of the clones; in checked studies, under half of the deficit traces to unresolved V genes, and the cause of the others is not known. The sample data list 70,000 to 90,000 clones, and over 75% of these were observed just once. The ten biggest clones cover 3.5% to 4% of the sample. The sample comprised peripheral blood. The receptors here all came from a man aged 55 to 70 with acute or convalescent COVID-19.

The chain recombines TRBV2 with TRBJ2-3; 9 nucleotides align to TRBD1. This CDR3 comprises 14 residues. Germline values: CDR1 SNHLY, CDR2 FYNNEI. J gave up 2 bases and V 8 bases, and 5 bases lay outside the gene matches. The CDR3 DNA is TGTGCCAGCCGGGACAGGGTGACCACAGATACGCAGTATTTT. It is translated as CASRDRVTTDTQYF.

The DNA for the CDR3 is TGCGCCAGCAGCCTAGTCGGGCTAGCGGCCTCCTACAATGAGCAGTTCTTC. Translation: CASSLVGLAASYNEQFF. This chain connects TRBV5-1 to TRBJ2-1; TRBD2 matches 7 bases. The CDR3 is 17 residues long. Germline V gives CDR1 SGHRS, CDR2 YFSETQ. V gave up 4 bases and J gave up 0 bases; unmatched junction bases: 10.

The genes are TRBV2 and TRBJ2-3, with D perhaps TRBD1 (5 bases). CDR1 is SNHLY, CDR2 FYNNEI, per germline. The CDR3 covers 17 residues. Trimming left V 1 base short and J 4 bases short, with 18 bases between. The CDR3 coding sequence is TGTGCCAGCAGTGAAGTTTCGTTGGGGCCCTATTCAGATACGCAGTATTTT. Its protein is CASSEVSLGPYSDTQYF.

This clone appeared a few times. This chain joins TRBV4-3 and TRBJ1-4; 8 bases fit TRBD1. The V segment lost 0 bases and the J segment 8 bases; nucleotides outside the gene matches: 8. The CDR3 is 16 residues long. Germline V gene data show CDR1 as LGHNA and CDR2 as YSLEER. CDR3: CASSQDRTGLQEKLFF. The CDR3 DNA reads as TGCGCCAGCAGCCAAGATCGGACAGGGTTACAGGAAAAACTGTTTTTT.

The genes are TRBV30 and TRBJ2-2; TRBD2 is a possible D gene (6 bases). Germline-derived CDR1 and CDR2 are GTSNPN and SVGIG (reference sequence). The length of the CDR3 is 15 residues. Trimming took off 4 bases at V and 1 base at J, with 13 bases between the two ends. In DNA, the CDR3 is TGTGCCTGGAAGGTGGGCGGGGAGAACACCGGGGAGCTGTTTTTT. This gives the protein CAWKVGGENTGELFF. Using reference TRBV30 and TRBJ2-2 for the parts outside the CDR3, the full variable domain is SQTIHQWPATLVQPVGSPLSLECTVEGTSNPNLYWYRQAAGRGLQLLFYSVGIGQISSEVPQNLSASRPQDRQFILSSKKLLLSDSGFYLCAWKVGGENTGELFFGEGSRLTVL.

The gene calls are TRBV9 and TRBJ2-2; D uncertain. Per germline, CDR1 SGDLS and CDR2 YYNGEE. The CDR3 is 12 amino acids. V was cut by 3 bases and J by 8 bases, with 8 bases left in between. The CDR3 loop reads CASSASPGELFF. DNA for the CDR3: TGTGCCAGCAGCGCCTCTCCGGGGGAGCTGTTTTTT.

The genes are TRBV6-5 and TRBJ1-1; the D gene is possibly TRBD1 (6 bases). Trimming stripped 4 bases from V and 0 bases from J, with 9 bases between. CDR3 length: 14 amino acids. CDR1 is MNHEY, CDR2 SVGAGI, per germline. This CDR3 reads CASSWGGLNTEAFF. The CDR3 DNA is TGTGCCAGCAGTTGGGGGGGGCTGAACACTGAAGCTTTCTTT.

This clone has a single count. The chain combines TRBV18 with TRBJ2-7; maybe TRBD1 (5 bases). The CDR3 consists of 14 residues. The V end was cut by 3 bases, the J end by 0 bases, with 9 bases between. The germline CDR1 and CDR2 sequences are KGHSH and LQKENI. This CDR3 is CASSPLDNSYEQYF. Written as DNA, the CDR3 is TGTGCCAGCTCACCGCTGGACAACTCCTACGAGCAGTACTTC.

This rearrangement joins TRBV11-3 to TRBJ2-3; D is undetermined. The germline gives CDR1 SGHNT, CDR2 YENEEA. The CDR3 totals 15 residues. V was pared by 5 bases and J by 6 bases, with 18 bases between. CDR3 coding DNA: TGTGCCAGCAGCCCAAACCCCTCCGGTTTTGATACGCAGTATTTT. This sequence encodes CASSPNPSGFDTQYF. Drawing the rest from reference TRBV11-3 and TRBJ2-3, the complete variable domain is EAGVVQSPRYKIIEKKQPVAFWCNPISGHNTLYWYLQNLGQGPELLIRYENEEAVDDSQLPKDRFSAERLKGVDSTLKIQPAELGDSAVYLCASSPNPSGFDTQYFGPGTRLTVL.

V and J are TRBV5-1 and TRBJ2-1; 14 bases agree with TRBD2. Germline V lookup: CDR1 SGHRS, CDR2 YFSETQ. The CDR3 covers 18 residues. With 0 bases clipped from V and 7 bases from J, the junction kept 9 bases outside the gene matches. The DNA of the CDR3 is TGCGCCAGCAGCTTGGCCAGTGTAGGACTAGCGGGGGGAAATGAGCAGTTCTTC. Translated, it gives CASSLASVGLAGGNEQFF. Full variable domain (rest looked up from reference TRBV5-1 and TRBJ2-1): KAGVTQTPRYLIKTRGQQVTLSCSPISGHRSVSWYQQTPGQGLQFLFEYFSETQRNKGNFPGRFSGRQFSNSRSEMNVSTLELGDSALYLCASSLASVGLAGGNEQFFGPGTRLTVL.

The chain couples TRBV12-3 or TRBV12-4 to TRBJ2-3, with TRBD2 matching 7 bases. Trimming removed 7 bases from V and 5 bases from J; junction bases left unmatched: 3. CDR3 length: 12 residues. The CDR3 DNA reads TGTGCCAGCACAGCGGGAAGAGATACGCAGTATTTT. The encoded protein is CASTAGRDTQYF.

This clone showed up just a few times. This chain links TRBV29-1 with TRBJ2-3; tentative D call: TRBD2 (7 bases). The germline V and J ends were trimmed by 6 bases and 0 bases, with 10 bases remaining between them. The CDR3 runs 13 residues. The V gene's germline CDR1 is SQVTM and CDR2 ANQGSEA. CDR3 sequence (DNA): TGCAGCGTGGGGAGGGGGAGCACAGATACGCAGTATTTT. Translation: CSVGRGSTDTQYF.

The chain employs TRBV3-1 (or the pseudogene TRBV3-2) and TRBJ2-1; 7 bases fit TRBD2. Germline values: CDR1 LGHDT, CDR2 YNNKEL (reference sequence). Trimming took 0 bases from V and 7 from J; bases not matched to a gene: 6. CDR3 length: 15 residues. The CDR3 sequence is CASSQDSGRGNEQFF. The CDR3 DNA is TGTGCCAGCAGCCAAGACTCGGGGAGGGGTAATGAGCAGTTCTTC.

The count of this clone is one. CDR3 bases: TGTGCCAGCAGCGGTCGACTAGTTGGGAACACCGGGGAGCTGTTTTTT. It encodes CASSGRLVGNTGELFF. The chain recombines TRBV3-1 (or the pseudogene TRBV3-2) with TRBJ2-2, with TRBD2 as a possible D gene (6 bases). The germline gives CDR1 LGHDT, CDR2 YNNKEL (reference sequence). V was cut by 5 bases and J by 1 base, with 14 bases left in between. This CDR3 is built from 16 residues.

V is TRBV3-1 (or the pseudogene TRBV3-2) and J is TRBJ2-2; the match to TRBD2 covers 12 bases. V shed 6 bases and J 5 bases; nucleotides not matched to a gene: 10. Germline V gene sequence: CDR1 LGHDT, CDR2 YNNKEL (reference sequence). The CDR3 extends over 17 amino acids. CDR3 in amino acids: CASRLLAGGPDTGELFF. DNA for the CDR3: TGTGCCAGCAGACTTCTAGCGGGGGGGCCTGATACCGGGGAGCTGTTTTTT.

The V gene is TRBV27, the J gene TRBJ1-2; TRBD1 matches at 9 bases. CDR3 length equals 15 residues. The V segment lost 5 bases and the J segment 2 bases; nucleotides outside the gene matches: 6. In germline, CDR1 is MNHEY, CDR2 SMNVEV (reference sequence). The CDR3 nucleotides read TGTGCCAGCAGTCCCCGGACAGGGGCCAACTATGGCTACACCTTC. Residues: CASSPRTGANYGYTF.

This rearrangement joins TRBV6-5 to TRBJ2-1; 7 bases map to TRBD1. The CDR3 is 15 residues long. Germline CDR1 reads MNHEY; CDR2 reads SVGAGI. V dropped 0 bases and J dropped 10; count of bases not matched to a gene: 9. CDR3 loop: CASSYSIRGRGEQFF. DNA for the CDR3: TGTGCCAGCAGTTACTCGATAAGGGGGCGAGGCGAGCAGTTCTTC.

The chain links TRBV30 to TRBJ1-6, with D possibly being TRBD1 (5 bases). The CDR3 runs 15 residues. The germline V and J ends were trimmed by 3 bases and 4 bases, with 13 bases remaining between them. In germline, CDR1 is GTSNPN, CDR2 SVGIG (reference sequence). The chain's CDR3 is CAWSPTQGYNSPLHF. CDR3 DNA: TGTGCCTGGAGCCCGACCCAGGGTTATAATTCACCCCTCCACTTT.

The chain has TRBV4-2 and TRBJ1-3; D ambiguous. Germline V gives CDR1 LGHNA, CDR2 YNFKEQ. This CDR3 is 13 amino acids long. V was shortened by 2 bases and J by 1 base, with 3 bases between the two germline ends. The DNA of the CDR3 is TGTGCCAGCAGCCAACTTTCTGGAAACACCATATATTTT. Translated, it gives CASSQLSGNTIYF.

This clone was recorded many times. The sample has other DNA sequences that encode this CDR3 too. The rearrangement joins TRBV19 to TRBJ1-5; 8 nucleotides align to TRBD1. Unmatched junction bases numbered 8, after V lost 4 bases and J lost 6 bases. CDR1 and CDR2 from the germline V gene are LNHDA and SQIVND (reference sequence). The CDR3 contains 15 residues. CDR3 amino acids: CASSTPGQGTQPQHF. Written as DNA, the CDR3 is TGTGCCAGTAGTACGCCTGGACAGGGTACTCAGCCCCAGCATTTT.

DNA of the CDR3: TGTGCCAGCAGTTCCCCAGCCGGGAGGACAAAAGAGACCCAGTACTTC. Its translation: CASSSPAGRTKETQYF. V and J are TRBV6-5 and TRBJ2-5; the match to TRBD2 covers 7 bases. Trimming at V came to 4 bases and at J to 3 bases, leaving 11 bases not matched to a gene. Germline V gene lookup returns CDR1 MNHEY and CDR2 SVGAGI. The CDR3 contains 16 residues.

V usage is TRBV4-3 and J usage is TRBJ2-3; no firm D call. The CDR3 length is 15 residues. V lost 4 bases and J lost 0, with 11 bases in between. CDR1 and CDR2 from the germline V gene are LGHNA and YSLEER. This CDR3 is CASSRATRSTDTQYF. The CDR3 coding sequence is TGCGCCAGCAGCCGGGCGACACGTAGCACAGATACGCAGTATTTT.

CDR3: CASSPISGTSYSYEQYF. The CDR3 DNA follows: TGTGCCAGCAGCCCTATTTCCGGGACTTCGTATTCCTACGAGCAGTACTTC. This rearrangement joins TRBV4-2 to TRBJ2-7; D perhaps matches TRBD2 (6 bases). Germline lookup yields CDR1 LGHNA and CDR2 YNFKEQ. V dropped 4 bases and J dropped 1 base, with 20 bases sitting between them. The CDR3 sequence is 17 residues long.

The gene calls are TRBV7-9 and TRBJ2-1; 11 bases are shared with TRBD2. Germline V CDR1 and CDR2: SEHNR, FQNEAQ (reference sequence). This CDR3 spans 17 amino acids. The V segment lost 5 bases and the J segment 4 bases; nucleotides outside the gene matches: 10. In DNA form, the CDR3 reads TGTGCCAGCAGCCCCGTTCGGGGACTAGCGGTTTACAATGAGCAGTTCTTC. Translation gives CASSPVRGLAVYNEQFF.

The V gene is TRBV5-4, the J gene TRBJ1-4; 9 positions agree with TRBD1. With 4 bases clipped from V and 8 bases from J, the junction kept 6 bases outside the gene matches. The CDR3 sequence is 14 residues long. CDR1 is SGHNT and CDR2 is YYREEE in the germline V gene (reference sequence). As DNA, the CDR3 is TGTGCCAGCAGCACCTCGACAGGGGGAGAAAAACTGTTTTTT. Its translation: CASSTSTGGEKLFF.

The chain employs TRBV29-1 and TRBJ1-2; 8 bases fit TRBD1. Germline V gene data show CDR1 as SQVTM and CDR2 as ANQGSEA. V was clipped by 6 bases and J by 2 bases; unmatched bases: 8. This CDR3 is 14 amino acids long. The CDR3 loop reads CSVDSQGANYGYTF. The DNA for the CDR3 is TGCAGCGTCGACTCCCAGGGGGCCAACTATGGCTACACCTTC.

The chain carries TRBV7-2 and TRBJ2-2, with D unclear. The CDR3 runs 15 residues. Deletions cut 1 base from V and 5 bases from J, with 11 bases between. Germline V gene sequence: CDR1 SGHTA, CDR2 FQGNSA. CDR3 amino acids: CASSLVSRRTGELFF. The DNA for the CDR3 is TGTGCCAGCAGCTTAGTGTCGCGTAGAACCGGGGAGCTGTTTTTT.

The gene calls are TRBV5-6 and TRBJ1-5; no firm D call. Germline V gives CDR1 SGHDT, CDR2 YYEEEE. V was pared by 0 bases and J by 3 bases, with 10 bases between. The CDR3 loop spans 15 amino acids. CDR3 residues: CASSLGRYPNQPQHF. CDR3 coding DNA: TGTGCCAGCAGCTTGGGCAGGTACCCCAATCAGCCCCAGCATTTT.

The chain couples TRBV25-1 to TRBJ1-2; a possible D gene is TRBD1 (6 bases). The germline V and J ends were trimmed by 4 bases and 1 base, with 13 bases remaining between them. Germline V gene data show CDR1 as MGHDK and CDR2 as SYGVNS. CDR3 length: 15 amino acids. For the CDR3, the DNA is TGTGCCAGCAGTGCCCCAAGGGGGGGTAACTATGGCTACACCTTC. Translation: CASSAPRGGNYGYTF.

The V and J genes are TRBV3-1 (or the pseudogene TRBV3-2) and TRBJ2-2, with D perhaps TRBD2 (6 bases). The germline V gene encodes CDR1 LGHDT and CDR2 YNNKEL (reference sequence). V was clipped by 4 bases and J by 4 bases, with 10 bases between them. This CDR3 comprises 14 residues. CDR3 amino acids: CASSPRTTTGELFF. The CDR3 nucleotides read TGTGCCAGCAGCCCAAGGACTACCACCGGGGAGCTGTTTTTT.